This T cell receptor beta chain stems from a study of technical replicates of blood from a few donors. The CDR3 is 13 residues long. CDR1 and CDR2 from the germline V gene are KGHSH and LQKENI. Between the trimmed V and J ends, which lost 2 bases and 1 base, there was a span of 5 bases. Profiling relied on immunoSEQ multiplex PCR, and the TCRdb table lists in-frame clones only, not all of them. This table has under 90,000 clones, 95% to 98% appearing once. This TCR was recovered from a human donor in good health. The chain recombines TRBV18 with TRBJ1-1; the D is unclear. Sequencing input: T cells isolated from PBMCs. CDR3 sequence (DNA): TGTGCCAGCTCACCAAACACGAACACTGAAGCTTTCTTT. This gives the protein CASSPNTNTEAFF.